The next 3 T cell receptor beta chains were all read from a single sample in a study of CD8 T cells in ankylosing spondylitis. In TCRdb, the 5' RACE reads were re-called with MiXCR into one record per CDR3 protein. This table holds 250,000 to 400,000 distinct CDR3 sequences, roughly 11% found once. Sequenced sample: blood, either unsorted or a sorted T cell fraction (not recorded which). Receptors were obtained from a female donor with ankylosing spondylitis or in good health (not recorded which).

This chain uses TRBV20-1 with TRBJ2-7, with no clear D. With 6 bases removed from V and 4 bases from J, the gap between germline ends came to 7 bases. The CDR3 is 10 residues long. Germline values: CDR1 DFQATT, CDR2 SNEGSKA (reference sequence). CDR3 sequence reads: CSAFQYEQYF. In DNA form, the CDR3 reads TGCAGTGCCTTCCAATACGAGCAGTACTTC.

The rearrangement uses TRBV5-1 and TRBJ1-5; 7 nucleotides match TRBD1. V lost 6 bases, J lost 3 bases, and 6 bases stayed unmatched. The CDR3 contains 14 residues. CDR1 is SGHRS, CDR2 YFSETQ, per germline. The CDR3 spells CASIPGQPNQPQHF. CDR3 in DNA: TGCGCCAGCATCCCGGGACAGCCCAATCAGCCCCAGCATTTT.

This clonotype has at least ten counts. The CDR3 region has the DNA TGTGCCAGCATGGCGGGGGGATACAATGAGCAGTTCTTC. Protein sequence: CASMAGGYNEQFF. V usage is TRBV27 and J usage is TRBJ2-1; 8 positions match TRBD2. The CDR3 is 13 amino acids. Germline V lookup: CDR1 MNHEY, CDR2 SMNVEV (reference sequence). With 7 bases clipped from V and 4 bases from J, the junction kept 3 bases outside the gene matches.